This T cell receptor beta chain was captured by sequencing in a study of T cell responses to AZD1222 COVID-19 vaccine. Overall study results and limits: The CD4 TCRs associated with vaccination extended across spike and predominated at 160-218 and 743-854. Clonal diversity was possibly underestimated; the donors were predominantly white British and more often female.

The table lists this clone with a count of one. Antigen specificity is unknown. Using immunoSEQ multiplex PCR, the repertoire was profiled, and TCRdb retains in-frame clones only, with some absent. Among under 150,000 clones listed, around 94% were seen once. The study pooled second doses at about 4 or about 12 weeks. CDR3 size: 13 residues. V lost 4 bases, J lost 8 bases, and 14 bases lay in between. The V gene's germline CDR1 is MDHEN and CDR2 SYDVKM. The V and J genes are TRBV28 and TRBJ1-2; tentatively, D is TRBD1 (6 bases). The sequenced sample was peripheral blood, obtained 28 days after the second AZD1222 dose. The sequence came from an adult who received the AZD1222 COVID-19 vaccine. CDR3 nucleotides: TGTGCCAGCAGTTCCGGGACAACAGGGGGCTACACCTTC. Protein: CASSSGTTGGYTF.